The text below deals with one T cell receptor beta chain. Its antigen is not identified. The data derive from a study of chemoradiotherapy in HPV16-positive cancers. For the study at large: A couple of HPV16-positive patients' cells yielded candidate HPV-specific clones and common motifs.

Data came from immunoSEQ multiplex PCR; TCRdb stores just in-frame clones and leaves some out. Altogether some 1,900 clones are present, around 90% being singletons, with the ten largest covering 4% to 6%. This CDR3 region has 19 residues. The J segment lost 5 bases and the V segment lost 2 bases, leaving 12 bases of the junction unmatched. Germline loops: CDR1 SGHAT, CDR2 FQNNGV. Study observations and caveats: During treatment, candidate HPV-specific clones and E7-related motifs expanded in tumor.

The clonotype was recovered from a human donor with HPV-associated anogenital cancer. This chain uses TRBV11-2 with TRBJ2-2; TRBD2 agrees at 12 bases. Sequences were derived from tumor tissue, sampled from a patient who underwent chemoradiotherapy. The CDR3 is CASSLTRLAGGLGTGELFF. The CDR3 region has the DNA TGTGCCAGCAGCTTAACCCGCCTAGCGGGGGGGTTGGGGACCGGGGAGCTGTTTTTT.